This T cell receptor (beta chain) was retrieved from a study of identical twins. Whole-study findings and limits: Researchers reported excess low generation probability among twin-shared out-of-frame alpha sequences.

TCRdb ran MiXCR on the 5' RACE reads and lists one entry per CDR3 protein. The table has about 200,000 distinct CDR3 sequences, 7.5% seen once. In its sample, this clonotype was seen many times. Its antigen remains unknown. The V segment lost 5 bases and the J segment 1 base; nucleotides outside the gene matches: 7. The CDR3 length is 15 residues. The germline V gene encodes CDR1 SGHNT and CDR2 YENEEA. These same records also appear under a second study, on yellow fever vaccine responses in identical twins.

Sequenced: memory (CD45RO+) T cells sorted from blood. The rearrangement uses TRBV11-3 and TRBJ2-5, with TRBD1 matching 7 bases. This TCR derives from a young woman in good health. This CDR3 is CASSTGADFQETQYF. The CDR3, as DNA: TGTGCCAGCAGCACAGGGGCGGATTTCCAAGAGACCCAGTACTTC.